This TCR beta chain appears in the sequencing data of a study of human T cells and chemical hapten exposure. Study-level background: There were per-sample TCR yield variations, arising mainly from small pooled library volume differences.

This clonotype was found a few times. Via MiXCR, TCRdb re-called the RACE reads, giving one row per CDR3 protein. This sample yields 350,000 or so distinct CDR3 sequences, of which 6% to 8.5% are seen a single time; 7.5% to 8.5% belongs to the top ten. The junction had 33 bases not matched to a gene; V was cut back by 6 bases and J by 5 bases. Germline V gene lookup returns CDR1 LGHDT and CDR2 YNNKEL (reference sequence). The length of the CDR3 is 24 residues. Time point: patch test 1, 2 weeks after DPC sensitization. The treatment was: therapeutic diphenylcyclopropenone sensitization with weekly scalp DPC.

The clonotype was recovered from a woman aged 18-29 years with alopecia areata. Some clones in this sample may be carry-over from other donors' samples. The J gene is TRBJ2-2, the V gene TRBV3-1; 10 bases are shared with TRBD1. Sequences were derived from whole blood, sampled in connection with sensitization to the hapten diphenylcyclopropenone (DPC). The CDR3 region has the DNA TGTGCCAGCAGTTCGAACGACAACCCTGGGACAGGGAATTGGGACAGGGGAGGAACCGGGGAGCTGTTTTTT. As protein: CASSSNDNPGTGNWDRGGTGELFF.